Listed here are 23 T cell receptor beta chains from one sample, sequenced in a study of CD8+CD57+ T cells in acquired aplastic anemia. Selection for sequencing was limited to patients who had shown CD8+CD57+ cell expansion by flow cytometry. Researchers used genomic DNA as the template to profile TCR beta VDJ and CDR3. A single record per CDR3 protein comes from TCRdb applying MiXCR to the reads. This table has about 200,000 distinct CDR3 sequences, about 60% appearing once. Sequenced: sorted CD4+, CD8+, or CD8+CD57+ T cells (not recorded which) from PBMCs. These receptors all stem from a human donor with aplastic anemia.

The chain has TRBV20-1 and TRBJ1-1; the D gene is possibly TRBD1 (5 bases). The CDR3 is made up of 13 amino acids. Trimming took 3 bases from V and 3 from J, leaving 11 bases between them. Germline CDR1 DFQATT, CDR2 SNEGSKA (reference sequence). The CDR3 spells CSARQGLYTEAFF. CDR3 nucleotide sequence: TGCAGTGCTAGGCAGGGATTATACACTGAAGCTTTCTTT.

This clonotype was detected only once. CDR3 region: CASSEGTSGRNIQYF. CDR3 DNA: TGTGCCAGCAGTGAAGGGACTAGCGGGAGAAACATTCAGTACTTC. The chain links TRBV25-1 to TRBJ2-4; TRBD2 agrees at 14 bases. Germline CDR1 reads MGHDK; CDR2 reads SYGVNS. The CDR3 covers 15 residues. The ends lost 2 bases at V and 6 bases at J; junction bases unmatched: 0.

The chain carries TRBV2 and TRBJ2-5; 11 bases align to TRBD2. This CDR3 has 15 residues. Germline V gives CDR1 SNHLY, CDR2 FYNNEI. J gave up 5 bases and V 4 bases, and 6 bases lay outside the gene matches. In nucleotides, the CDR3 is TGTGCCAGCAGTGCCATAGCGGGGGGGCATGAGACCCAGTACTTC. It yields the protein CASSAIAGGHETQYF.

The gene calls are TRBV24-1 and TRBJ2-1; 7 nucleotides agree with TRBD1. This CDR3 has 14 residues. Trimming at V came to 8 bases and at J to 8 bases, leaving 11 bases not matched to a gene. The V gene's germline CDR1 is KGHDR and CDR2 SFDVKD. CDR3 nucleotides: TGTGCCACCAATGAACCCGACAGGGCAGATGAGCAGTTCTTC. This translates into CATNEPDRADEQFF.

Note on this clonotype: No conserved phenylalanine or tryptophan ends this CDR3, so it is likely a read error. The V and J genes are TRBV7-9 and TRBJ2-1; D is perhaps TRBD1 (5 bases). Germline assignment: CDR1 SEHNR and CDR2 FQNEAQ (reference sequence). Trimming stripped 4 bases from V and 9 bases from J, with 13 bases between. The CDR3 length is 13 residues. CDR3: CASSWHQGGEQFY. For the CDR3, the DNA is TGTGCCAGCAGCTGGCACCAGGGCGGTGAGCAGTTCTAC.

The genes are TRBV10-3 and TRBJ1-1; D may be TRBD1 (6 bases). V shed 8 bases and J shed 3 bases, with 22 bases lying between them. Germline V gives CDR1 ENHRY, CDR2 SYGVKD. This CDR3 comprises 16 residues. In DNA, the CDR3 is TGTGCCATCTCCGAGGGGGTTAGGGGGAGGTACACTGAAGCTTTCTTT. It encodes CAISEGVRGRYTEAFF.

The chain uses TRBV24-1 and TRBJ1-1; D unclear. Germline-derived CDR1 and CDR2 are KGHDR and SFDVKD. V was clipped by 4 bases and J by 1 base, with 9 bases between them. The CDR3 is made up of 14 amino acids. The CDR3 reads CATSDPNTNTEAFF. The DNA for the CDR3 is TGTGCCACCAGTGACCCGAATACGAACACTGAAGCTTTCTTT.

The sample holds one count of this clonotype. The V call is TRBV15, the J call TRBJ2-1; perhaps TRBD1 as D (5 bases). Trimming left V 4 bases short and J 0 bases short, with 16 bases between. From germline, CDR1 is LNHNV and CDR2 YYDKDF (reference sequence). The CDR3 contains 17 residues. CDR3 nucleotide sequence: TGTGCCACCAGCACCCAAGGGGCCGTATACTCCTACAATGAGCAGTTCTTC. Amino acids: CATSTQGAVYSYNEQFF.

The chain joins TRBV20-1 to TRBJ2-5, with TRBD1 matching 8 bases. The V segment lost 0 bases and the J segment 4 bases; nucleotides outside the gene matches: 4. This CDR3 contains 14 residues. Germline V lookup: CDR1 DFQATT, CDR2 SNEGSKA (reference sequence). CDR3 protein: CSARETGARETQYF. The CDR3 DNA reads TGCAGTGCTAGAGAGACAGGGGCAAGAGAGACCCAGTACTTC.

This clonotype has more than one count but fewer than ten. This chain connects TRBV5-1 to TRBJ2-7; 12 nucleotides line up with TRBD1. The CDR3 consists of 15 residues. V shed 4 bases, J shed 1 base, and the junction held 3 bases outside the gene matches. Germline values: CDR1 SGHRS, CDR2 YFSETQ. The CDR3 DNA is TGCGCCAGCAGCGAGGGACAGGGGGCATCCTACGAGCAGTACTTC. Translated, it gives CASSEGQGASYEQYF.

V usage is TRBV5-1 and J usage is TRBJ1-5; no clear D gene. Trimming cost V 0 bases and J 3 bases, with 7 bases left between them. Germline-derived CDR1 and CDR2 are SGHRS and YFSETQ. This CDR3 region has 14 residues. CDR3 nucleotides: TGCGCCAGCAGCTTGGATCCGGTCAATCAGCCCCAGCATTTT. It translates to CASSLDPVNQPQHF.

This clonotype has just a few counts. CDR3 in DNA: TGTGCCAGCAGCTTTGGCCAGTGGGGTTCACCCCTCCACTTT. Translating gives CASSFGQWGSPLHF. The chain employs TRBV7-3 and TRBJ1-6; D unclear. This CDR3 spans 14 amino acids. Germline V CDR1 and CDR2: SGHTA, FQGTGA. The V end lost 3 bases, the J end lost 9 bases, and 12 bases lay between the germline ends.

Many counts were recorded for this clonotype. The chain uses TRBV4-1 and TRBJ2-2; D may match TRBD1 or TRBD2 (5 bases each). The V end was cut by 2 bases, the J end by 1 base, with 11 bases between. In germline, CDR1 is MGHRA, CDR2 YSYEKL. This CDR3 comprises 16 residues. The CDR3 coding sequence is TGCGCCAGCAGCCAATCCGGGACGGTGAACACCGGGGAGCTGTTTTTT. This translates into CASSQSGTVNTGELFF.

The chain uses TRBV4-1 and TRBJ1-4; D ambiguous. The CDR3 has 15 residues. Trimming removed 4 bases at V and 8 bases at J, with 17 bases between. The germline gives CDR1 MGHRA, CDR2 YSYEKL. The CDR3 loop reads CASSPQMGNREKLFF. The CDR3 bases are TGCGCCAGCAGCCCTCAGATGGGGAATCGAGAAAAACTGTTTTTT.

The chain employs TRBV25-1 and TRBJ1-1; D unresolved. Germline values: CDR1 MGHDK, CDR2 SYGVNS. Trimming stripped 7 bases from V and 3 bases from J, with 9 bases between. The CDR3 loop spans 12 amino acids. This chain's CDR3 is CASTLGDTEAFF. CDR3 nucleotide sequence: TGTGCCAGCACGTTAGGTGACACTGAAGCTTTCTTT.

This clonotype is a singleton in its sample. The chain employs TRBV6-2 or TRBV6-3 and TRBJ2-1; D might be TRBD1 or TRBD2, each matching 5 bases. The V and J ends lost 5 bases and 3 bases respectively, with 17 bases between them. The CDR3 covers 16 residues. CDR1 and CDR2 (germline): MNHEY, SVGEGT. CDR3 DNA sequence: TGTGCCAGCAGTGCTCGGGGCGCCTTTGGCTACAATGAGCAGTTCTTC. This encodes CASSARGAFGYNEQFF.

The chain couples TRBV5-4 to TRBJ2-7; either TRBD1 or TRBD2 may fit D (6 bases each). CDR1 is SGHNT, CDR2 YYREEE, per germline (reference sequence). V dropped 0 bases and J dropped 4 bases, with 14 bases sitting between them. This CDR3 region has 15 residues. Written as DNA, the CDR3 is TGTGCCAGCAGCTTGGGATGGGGGGCGAGATACGAGCAGTACTTC. The encoded protein is CASSLGWGARYEQYF.

The chain combines TRBV2 with TRBJ2-1; D not resolved. CDR3 length equals 16 residues. The V gene's germline CDR1 is SNHLY and CDR2 FYNNEI. Between the trimmed V and J ends, which lost 11 bases and 1 base, there was a span of 21 bases. The CDR3 region has the DNA TGTGCCGTGAGGCAGCGCGACCTAGTATCCTACAATGAGCAGTTCTTC. It encodes CAVRQRDLVSYNEQFF. Combining the CDR3 with reference TRBV2 and TRBJ2-1 gives the whole variable domain EPEVTQTPSHQVTQMGQEVILRCVPISNHLYFYWYRQILGQKVEFLVSFYNNEISEKSEIFDDQFSVERPDGSNFTLKIRSTKLEDSAMYFCAVRQRDLVSYNEQFFGPGTRLTVL.

The V and J genes are TRBV19 and TRBJ2-7; TRBD1 might be the D (5 bases). CDR1 is LNHDA, CDR2 SQIVND, per germline (reference sequence). The CDR3 is made up of 14 amino acids. V shed 1 base and J shed 3 bases, with 10 bases lying between them. CDR3 DNA: TGTGCCAGTAGTATAGGGGGCAGTCTCTACGAGCAGTACTTC. It is translated as CASSIGGSLYEQYF.

Written as DNA, the CDR3 is TGTGCCAGCAGCTTTGAATTAGGGGGATCAAGCTCCTACGAGCAGTACTTC. Translated: CASSFELGGSSSYEQYF. The chain combines TRBV7-9 with TRBJ2-7; D possibly corresponds to TRBD1 (6 bases). Trimming left V 3 bases short and J 0 bases short, with 18 bases between. CDR3 length: 17 amino acids. Germline V gene sequence: CDR1 SEHNR, CDR2 FQNEAQ (reference sequence).

Of note for this clonotype: This may arise from a read error, as a much more abundant clone is one base away. The chain has TRBV7-9 and TRBJ2-1; D unresolved. The CDR3 spans 12 residues. Between the trimmed V and J ends, which lost 3 bases and 5 bases, there was a span of 5 bases. Germline V CDR1 and CDR2: SEHNR, FQNEAQ (reference sequence). CDR3 in DNA: TGTGCCAGCAGCTTCCGAAACAATGAGCAGTTCTTC. It encodes CASSFRNNEQFF.

The chain carries TRBV20-1 and TRBJ1-5; a possible D gene is TRBD1 (6 bases). Germline V gene sequence: CDR1 DFQATT, CDR2 SNEGSKA (reference sequence). The V gene lost 3 bases and the J gene lost 0 bases, with 12 bases spanning the gap. The CDR3 length is 15 residues. CDR3 residues: CSASNQGYSNQPQHF. The CDR3 DNA is TGCAGTGCTAGTAATCAGGGGTATAGCAATCAGCCCCAGCATTTT.

V is TRBV19 and J is TRBJ1-6; 7 positions match TRBD1. The CDR3 runs 14 residues. The V gene's germline CDR1 is LNHDA and CDR2 SQIVND (reference sequence). V shed 6 bases, J shed 8 bases, and the junction held 7 bases outside the gene matches. The CDR3 DNA reads as TGTGCCAGTAGCAGAGGGACAGTTGATTCACCCCTCCACTTT. Its protein is CASSRGTVDSPLHF.